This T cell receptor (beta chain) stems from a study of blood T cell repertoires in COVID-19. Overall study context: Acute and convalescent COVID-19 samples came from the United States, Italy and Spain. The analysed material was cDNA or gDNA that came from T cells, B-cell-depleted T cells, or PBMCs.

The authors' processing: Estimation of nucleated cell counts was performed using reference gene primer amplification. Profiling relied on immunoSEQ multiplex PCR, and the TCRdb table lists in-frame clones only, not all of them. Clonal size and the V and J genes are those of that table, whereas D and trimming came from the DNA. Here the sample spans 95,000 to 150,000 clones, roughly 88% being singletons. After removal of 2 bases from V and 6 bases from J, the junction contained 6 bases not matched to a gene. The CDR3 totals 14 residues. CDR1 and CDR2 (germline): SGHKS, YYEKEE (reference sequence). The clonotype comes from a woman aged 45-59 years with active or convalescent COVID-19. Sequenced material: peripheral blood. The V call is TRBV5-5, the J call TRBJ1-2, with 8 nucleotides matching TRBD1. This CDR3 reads CASSFWTGKDGYTF. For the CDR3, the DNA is TGTGCCAGCAGCTTTTGGACAGGGAAGGATGGCTACACCTTC.